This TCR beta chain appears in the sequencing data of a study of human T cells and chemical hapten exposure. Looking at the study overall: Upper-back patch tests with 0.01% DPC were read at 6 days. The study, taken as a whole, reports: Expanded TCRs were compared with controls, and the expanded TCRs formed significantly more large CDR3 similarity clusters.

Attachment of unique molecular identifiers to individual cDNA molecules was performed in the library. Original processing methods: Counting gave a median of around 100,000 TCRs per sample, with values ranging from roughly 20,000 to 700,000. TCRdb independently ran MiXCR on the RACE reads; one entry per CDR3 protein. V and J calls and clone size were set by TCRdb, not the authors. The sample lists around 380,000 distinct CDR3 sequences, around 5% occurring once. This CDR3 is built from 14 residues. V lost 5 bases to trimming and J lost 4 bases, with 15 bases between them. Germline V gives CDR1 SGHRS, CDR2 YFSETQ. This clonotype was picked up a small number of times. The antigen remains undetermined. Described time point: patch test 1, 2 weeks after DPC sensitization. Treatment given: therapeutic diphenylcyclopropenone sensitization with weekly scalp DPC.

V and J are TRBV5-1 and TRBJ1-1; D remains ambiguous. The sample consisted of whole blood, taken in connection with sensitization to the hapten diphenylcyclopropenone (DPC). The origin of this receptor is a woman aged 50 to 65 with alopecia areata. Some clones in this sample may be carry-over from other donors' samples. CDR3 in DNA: TGCGCCAGCAGAAGGGTTCGGACGGCCACTGAAGCTTTCTTT. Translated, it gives CASRRVRTATEAFF.